These 4 T cell receptor beta chains were sequenced from one sample in a study of blood T cell repertoires in COVID-19. Assay: immunoSEQ multiplex PCR; the TCRdb copy retains only in-frame clones and omits some. The data contain 200,000 to 250,000 clones, 80% of them seen just once; the ten biggest clones take up 7.2%. The sample taken for sequencing was peripheral blood. The receptors derive from a woman in her seventies with acute or convalescent COVID-19.

The chain carries TRBV12-5 and TRBJ2-5; D call uncertain. Deletions cut 6 bases from V and 4 bases from J, with 18 bases between. Germline CDR1 LGHNT, CDR2 FRNRAP. The CDR3 covers 15 residues. CDR3 nucleotides: TGTGCTAGTGGGACAAGATCGGCGCTCCGAGAGACCCAGTACTTC. Translation gives CASGTRSALRETQYF.

This clone was counted once. The chain joins TRBV10-3 to TRBJ2-6, with a weak D call TRBD2 (6 bases). Trimming removed 4 bases from V and 0 bases from J, with 16 bases in between. The CDR3 covers 18 residues. From germline, CDR1 is ENHRY and CDR2 SYGVKD. Here the CDR3 reads CAISGEAGSHSGANVLTF. CDR3 sequence (DNA): TGTGCCATCAGTGGTGAGGCGGGGTCACACTCTGGGGCCAACGTCCTGACTTTC.

V is TRBV3-1 (or the pseudogene TRBV3-2) and J is TRBJ2-5; 9 nucleotides match TRBD2. CDR3 length: 16 amino acids. J lost 3 bases, V lost 6 bases, and 11 bases had no gene match. From germline, CDR1 is LGHDT and CDR2 YNNKEL (reference sequence). DNA for the CDR3: TGTGCCAGCAGGAGAGAGCGGGGGGTGATGGAAGAGACCCAGTACTTC. Translated, it gives CASRRERGVMEETQYF.

Only one count was recorded for this clone. This chain connects TRBV11-3 to TRBJ2-2; 7 bases are a match to TRBD1. Germline assignment: CDR1 SGHNT and CDR2 YENEEA. V lost 1 base and J lost 1; bases outside the gene matches: 6. The CDR3 is 17 residues long. CDR3 protein: CASSLGWDSLNTGELFF. CDR3 sequence (DNA): TGTGCCAGCAGCTTAGGGTGGGACAGCCTGAACACCGGGGAGCTGTTTTTT. The full variable domain, in which reference TRBV11-3 and TRBJ2-2 provide the parts outside the CDR3, is EAGVVQSPRYKIIEKKQPVAFWCNPISGHNTLYWYLQNLGQGPELLIRYENEEAVDDSQLPKDRFSAERLKGVDSTLKIQPAELGDSAVYLCASSLGWDSLNTGELFFGEGSRLTVL.